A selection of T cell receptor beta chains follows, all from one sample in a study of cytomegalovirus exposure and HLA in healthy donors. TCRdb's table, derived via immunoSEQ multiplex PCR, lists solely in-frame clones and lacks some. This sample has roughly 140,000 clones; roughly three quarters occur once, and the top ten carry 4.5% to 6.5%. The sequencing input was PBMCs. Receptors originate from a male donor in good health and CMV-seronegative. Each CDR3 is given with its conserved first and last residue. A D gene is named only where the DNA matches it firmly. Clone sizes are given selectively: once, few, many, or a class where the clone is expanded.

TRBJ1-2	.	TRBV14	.	CASSQDRVYGYTF	TGTGCCAGCAGCCAAGACAGGGTCTATGGCTACACCTTC
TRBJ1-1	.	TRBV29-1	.	CSASIRVDTEAFF	TGCAGCGCTTCAATTCGGGTGGACACTGAAGCTTTCTTT
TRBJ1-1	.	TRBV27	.	CASGTGSEAFF	TGTGCCAGCGGCACAGGGTCGGAAGCTTTCTTT
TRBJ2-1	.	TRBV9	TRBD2	CASSERGYNEQFF	TGTGCCAGCAGCGAGCGGGGGTACAATGAGCAGTTCTTC
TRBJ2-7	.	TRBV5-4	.	CASSLMTGTEQYF	TGTGCCAGCAGCTTAATGACCGGGACAGAGCAGTACTTC
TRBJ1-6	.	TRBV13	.	CASSLVRAPGSPLHF	TGTGCCAGCAGCTTAGTCAGGGCCCCGGGTTCACCCCTCCACTTT
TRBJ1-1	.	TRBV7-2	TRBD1	CASSSSNWDSMNTEAFF	TGTGCCAGCAGCTCCTCTAACTGGGACAGTATGAACACTGAAGCTTTCTTT
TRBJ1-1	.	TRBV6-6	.	CASSPGNTRAFF	TGTGCCAGCAGCCCGGGGAATACTAGAGCTTTCTTT
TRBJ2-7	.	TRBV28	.	CASSLSARQEADEQYF	TGTGCCAGCAGTTTATCCGCCCGACAGGAGGCGGACGAGCAGTACTTC
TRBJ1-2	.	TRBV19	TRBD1	CASRKILGDSYYGYTF	TGTGCCAGTAGAAAAATACTAGGGGACAGCTACTATGGCTACACCTTC
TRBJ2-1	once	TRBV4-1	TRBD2	CASSQGMASGFPHNEQFF	TGCGCCAGCAGCCAAGGGATGGCTAGCGGTTTTCCCCACAATGAGCAGTTCTTC
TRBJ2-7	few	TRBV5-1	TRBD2	CASSSLAGVGYEQYF	TGCGCCAGCAGCTCCCTAGCGGGGGTAGGCTACGAGCAGTACTTC
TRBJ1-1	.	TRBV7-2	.	CASSLEGVRTEAFF	TGTGCCAGCAGCTTAGAGGGGGTGAGGACTGAAGCTTTCTTT
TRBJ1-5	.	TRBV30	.	CAWDSGEGQPQHF	TGTGCCTGGGACTCGGGGGAAGGTCAGCCCCAGCATTTT
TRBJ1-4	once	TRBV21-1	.	CASSKGTDWEKLFF	TGTGCCAGCAGCAAAGGGACAGACTGGGAAAAACTGTTTTTT
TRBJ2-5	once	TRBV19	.	CASSWGGRRAGQETQYF	TGTGCCAGTAGTTGGGGGGGGCGGCGGGCAGGGCAAGAGACCCAGTACTTC
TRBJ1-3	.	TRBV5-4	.	CASSSGQPNSGNTIYF	TGTGCCAGCAGCTCCGGACAGCCAAACTCTGGAAACACCATATATTTT
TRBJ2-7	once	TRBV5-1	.	CASREQPVTYEQYF	TGCGCCAGCAGAGAACAGCCTGTTACCTACGAGCAGTACTTC
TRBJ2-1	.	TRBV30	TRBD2	CAWSPWGGVSYNEQFF	TGTGCCTGGAGTCCCTGGGGGGGGGTGTCCTACAATGAGCAGTTCTTC
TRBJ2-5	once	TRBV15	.	CATSRDRPQAETQYF	TGTGCCACCAGCAGAGATAGGCCCCAGGCAGAGACCCAGTACTTC
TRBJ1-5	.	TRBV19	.	CASSMGGGPQHF	TGTGCCAGTAGTATGGGTGGAGGGCCCCAGCATTTT
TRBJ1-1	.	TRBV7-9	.	CASSLQTRENTEAFF	TGTGCCAGCAGCCTCCAGACACGAGAGAACACTGAAGCTTTCTTT
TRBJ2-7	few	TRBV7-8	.	CASKLGPAYEQYF	TGTGCCAGCAAGCTGGGGCCGGCCTACGAGCAGTACTTC
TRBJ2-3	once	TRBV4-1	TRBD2	CASSQSGGGPDTQYF	TGCGCCAGCAGCCAAAGCGGGGGGGGACCAGATACGCAGTATTTT
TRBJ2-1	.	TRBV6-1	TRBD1	CASSGLGGSGEQFF	TGTGCCAGCAGTGGCCTAGGGGGCTCGGGTGAGCAGTTCTTC
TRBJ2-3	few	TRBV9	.	CASSPRGAEDTQYF	TGTGCCAGCAGCCCCCGGGGGGCGGAGGATACGCAGTATTTT
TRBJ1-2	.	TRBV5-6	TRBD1	CASILQGGYGYTF	TGTGCCAGCATATTACAGGGGGGCTATGGCTACACCTTC
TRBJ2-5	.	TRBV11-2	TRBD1	CASSRDSKETQYF	TGTGCCAGCAGCCGGGACAGTAAAGAGACCCAGTACTTC
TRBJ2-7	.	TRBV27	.	CASSSGFEPYEQYF	TGTGCCAGCAGTTCAGGTTTCGAGCCCTACGAGCAGTACTTC
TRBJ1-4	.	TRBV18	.	CASSPTGSEKLFF	TGTGCCAGCTCACCTACGGGTAGTGAAAAACTGTTTTTT
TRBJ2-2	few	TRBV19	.	CATSGQRPNTGELFF	TGTGCCACATCCGGACAGCGCCCGAACACCGGGGAGCTGTTTTTT
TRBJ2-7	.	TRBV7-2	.	CASSLDEAPMGLYEQYF	TGTGCCAGCAGCTTGGATGAGGCCCCAATGGGGCTCTACGAGCAGTACTTC
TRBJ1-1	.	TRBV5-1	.	CASSPWTGNTEAFF	TGCGCCAGCAGCCCGTGGACGGGAAACACTGAAGCTTTCTTT
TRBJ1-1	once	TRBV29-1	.	CSVYRDSLMNTEAFF	TGCAGCGTTTATAGAGACAGCTTAATGAACACTGAAGCTTTCTTT
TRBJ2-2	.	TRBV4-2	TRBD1	CASSRDRDATGELFF	TGTGCCAGCAGCCGAGACAGGGATGCCACCGGGGAGCTGTTTTTT
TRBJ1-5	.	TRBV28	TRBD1	CASSSGTGVQPQHF	TGTGCCAGCAGCTCCGGGACAGGGGTTCAGCCCCAGCATTTT
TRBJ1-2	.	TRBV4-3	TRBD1	CASSQGQPFYGYTF	TGCGCCAGCAGCCAGGGACAGCCCTTCTATGGCTACACCTTC
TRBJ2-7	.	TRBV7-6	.	CASSAIGDEQYF	TGTGCCAGCAGCGCAATAGGGGACGAGCAGTACTTC
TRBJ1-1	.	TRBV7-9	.	CASSPLRVNTEAFF	TGTGCCAGCAGCCCCCTCCGGGTGAACACTGAAGCTTTCTTT
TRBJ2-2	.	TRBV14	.	CASSQVGGVTGELFF	TGTGCCAGCAGCCAAGTAGGAGGGGTAACCGGGGAGCTGTTTTTT
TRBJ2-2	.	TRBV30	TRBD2	CAWTRGVRTGELFF	TGTGCCTGGACGCGGGGGGTTCGCACCGGGGAGCTGTTTTTT
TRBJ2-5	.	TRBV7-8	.	CASSLGFTQETQYF	TGTGCCAGCAGCTTAGGGTTCACTCAAGAGACCCAGTACTTC
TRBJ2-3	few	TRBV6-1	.	CASSGGAGDTQYF	TGTGCCAGCAGTGGTGGGGCCGGGGATACGCAGTATTTT
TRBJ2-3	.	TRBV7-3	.	CASSPGSRGDTQYF	TGTGCCAGCAGCCCCGGGTCCCGAGGGGATACGCAGTATTTT
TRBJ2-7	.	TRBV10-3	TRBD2	CAISQTGGLSSYEQYF	TGTGCCATCAGTCAAACGGGGGGGTTAAGCTCCTACGAGCAGTACTTC
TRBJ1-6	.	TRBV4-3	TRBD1	CASSSTGVSLHF	TGCGCCAGCAGCTCCACAGGGGTATCCCTCCACTTT
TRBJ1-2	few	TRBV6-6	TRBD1	CATPEGQGNGYTF	TGTGCCACCCCCGAAGGACAGGGGAATGGCTACACCTTC
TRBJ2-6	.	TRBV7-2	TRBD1	CASSRGGQGLTGANVLTF	TGTGCCAGCAGCCGAGGGGGACAGGGGCTAACTGGGGCCAACGTCCTGACTTTC
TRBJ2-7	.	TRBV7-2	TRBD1	CASSLRWGTGSSYEQYF	TGTGCCAGCAGCTTAAGGTGGGGGACAGGGAGCTCCTACGAGCAGTACTTC
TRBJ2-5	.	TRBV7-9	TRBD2	CASSPQLAVQETQYF	TGTGCCAGCAGCCCTCAACTAGCGGTCCAAGAGACCCAGTACTTC
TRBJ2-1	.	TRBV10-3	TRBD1	CATGTGSSYNEQFF	TGTGCCACCGGGACAGGGAGCTCCTACAATGAGCAGTTCTTC